This T cell receptor beta chain was sequenced during a study of long-term antiretroviral therapy in people with HIV. Study conclusions and caveats: The study found that diversity rose after ART but stayed below transplant donor controls.

Germline V gene data show CDR1 as SGHRS and CDR2 as YFSETQ. The CDR3 extends over 15 amino acids. Deletions cut 0 bases from V and 5 bases from J, with 14 bases between. The run of the v3.0 immunoSEQ assay was at survey level. The repertoire was sequenced with immunoSEQ multiplex PCR; TCRdb's copy has only in-frame clones and lacks some. The sample has more than 20,000 clones, around four fifths seen once. This clone has just one count. The antigen is unknown. The TCR comes from a woman between 40 and 55 years old with HIV. The V gene is TRBV5-1, the J gene TRBJ1-1; weak D call: TRBD1 (5 bases). Specimen: unsorted PBMCs, collected 1.2 years after starting antiretroviral therapy. The CDR3 reads CASSLAPRVETEAFF. The DNA for the CDR3 is TGCGCCAGCAGCTTGGCCCCCAGGGTGGAGACTGAAGCTTTCTTT.